This TCR beta chain stems from a study of CD8 T cells in Susac syndrome. FACS was used to enrich TEMRA cells, whereas the CD8+ and CD4+ T cells were obtained by negative isolation. Trimming took off 3 bases at V and 1 base at J, with 12 bases between the two ends. The CDR3 length is 15 residues. Germline V gene sequence: CDR1 DFQATT, CDR2 SNEGSKA (reference sequence). Reverse transcription used about 0.45 to 1 ug RNA and random hexamers. TCRdb passed the immunoSEQ multiplex PCR reads through MiXCR, listing each CDR3 protein once. The data hold around 80,000 distinct CDR3 sequences, with around 93% observed a single time.

What was sequenced was CD8+ T cells from PBMCs. V gene TRBV20-1 combines with J gene TRBJ2-2; no reliable D call. The receptor was isolated from a human donor with Susac syndrome. The CDR3, as DNA: TGCAGTGCTAGCATAGGACGGAAGAACACCGGGGAGCTGTTTTTT. As protein: CSASIGRKNTGELFF.